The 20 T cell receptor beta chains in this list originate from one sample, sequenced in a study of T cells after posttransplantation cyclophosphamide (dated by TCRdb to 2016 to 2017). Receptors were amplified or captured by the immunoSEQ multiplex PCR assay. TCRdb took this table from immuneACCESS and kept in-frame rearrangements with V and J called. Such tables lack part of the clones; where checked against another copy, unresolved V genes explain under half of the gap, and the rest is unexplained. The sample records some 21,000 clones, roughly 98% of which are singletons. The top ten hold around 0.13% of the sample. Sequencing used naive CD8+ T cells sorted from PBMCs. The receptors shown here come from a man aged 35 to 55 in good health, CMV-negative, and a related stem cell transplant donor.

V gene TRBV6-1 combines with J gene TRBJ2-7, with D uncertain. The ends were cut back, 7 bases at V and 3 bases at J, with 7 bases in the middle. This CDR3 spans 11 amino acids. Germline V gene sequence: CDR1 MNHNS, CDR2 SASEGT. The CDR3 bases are TGTGCCAGCACATACGGCTACGAGCAGTACTTC. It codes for CASTYGYEQYF.

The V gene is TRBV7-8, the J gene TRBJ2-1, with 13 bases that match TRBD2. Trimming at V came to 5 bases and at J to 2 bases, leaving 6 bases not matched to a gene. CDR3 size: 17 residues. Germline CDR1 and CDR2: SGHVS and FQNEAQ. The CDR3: CASSRGLAGDPYNEQFF. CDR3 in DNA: TGTGCCAGCAGCCGAGGACTAGCGGGAGACCCCTACAATGAGCAGTTCTTC.

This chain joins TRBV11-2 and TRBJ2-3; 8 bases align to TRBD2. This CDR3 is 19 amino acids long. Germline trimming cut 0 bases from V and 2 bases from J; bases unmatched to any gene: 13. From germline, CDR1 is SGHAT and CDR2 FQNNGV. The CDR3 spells CASSLDRLRGGWNTDTQYF. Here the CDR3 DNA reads TGTGCCAGCAGCTTAGATAGACTCCGGGGGGGCTGGAACACAGATACGCAGTATTTT.

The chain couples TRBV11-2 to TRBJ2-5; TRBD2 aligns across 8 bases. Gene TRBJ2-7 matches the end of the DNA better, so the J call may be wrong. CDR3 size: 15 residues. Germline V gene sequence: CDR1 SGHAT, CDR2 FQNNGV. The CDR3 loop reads CASSRTTSGSYEQYF. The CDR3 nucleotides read TGTGCCAGCAGCCGTACAACTAGCGGCTCCTACGAGCAGTACTTC.

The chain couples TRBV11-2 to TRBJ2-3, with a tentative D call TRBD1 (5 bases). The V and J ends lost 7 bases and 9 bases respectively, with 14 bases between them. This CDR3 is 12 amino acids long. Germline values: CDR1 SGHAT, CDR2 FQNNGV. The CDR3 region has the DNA TGTGCCAGCACGGAAGGGGTTTGGACGCAGTATTTT. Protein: CASTEGVWTQYF. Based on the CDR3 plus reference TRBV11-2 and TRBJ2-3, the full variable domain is EAGVAQSPRYKIIEKRQSVAFWCNPISGHATLYWYQQILGQGPKLLIQFQNNGVVDDSQLPKDRFSAERLKGVDSTLKIQPAKLEDSAVYLCASTEGVWTQYFGPGTRLTVL.

CDR3 loop: CASSLKPVLGYTF. The CDR3 nucleotides are TGTGCCAGCAGTTTAAAGCCTGTACTTGGCTACACCTTC. This chain connects TRBV28 to TRBJ1-2; D is unresolved. V lost 2 bases to trimming and J lost 7 bases, with 11 bases between them. This CDR3 is built from 13 residues. CDR1 MDHEN and CDR2 SYDVKM come from the germline V gene.

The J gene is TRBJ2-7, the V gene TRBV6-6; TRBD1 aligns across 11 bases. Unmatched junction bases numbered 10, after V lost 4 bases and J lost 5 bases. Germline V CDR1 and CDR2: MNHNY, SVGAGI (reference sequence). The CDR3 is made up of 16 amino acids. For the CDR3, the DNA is TGTGCCAGCAGTTCGTTCCGAGGACAGGGGGCCGACGAGCAGTACTTC. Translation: CASSSFRGQGADEQYF.

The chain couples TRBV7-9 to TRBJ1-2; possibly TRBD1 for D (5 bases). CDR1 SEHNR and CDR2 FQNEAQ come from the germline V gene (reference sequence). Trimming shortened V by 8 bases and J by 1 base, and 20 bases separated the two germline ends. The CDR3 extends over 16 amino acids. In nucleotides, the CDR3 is TGTGCCAGCGAGCTTAGAGTCAGGGTCCGTAACTATGGCTACACCTTC. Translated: CASELRVRVRNYGYTF. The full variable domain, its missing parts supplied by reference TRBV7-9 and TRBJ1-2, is DTGVSQNPRHKITKRGQNVTFRCDPISEHNRLYWYRQTLGQGPEFLTYFQNEAQLEKSRLLSDRFSAERPKGSFSTLEIQRTEQGDSAMYLCASELRVRVRNYGYTFGSGTRLTVV.

In nucleotides, the CDR3 is TGTGCCAGCAGCTTAGCGGACTTATCCCACAATGAGCAGTTCTTC. This encodes CASSLADLSHNEQFF. The chain carries TRBV7-9 and TRBJ2-1; tentatively, D is TRBD2 (5 bases). The CDR3 spans 15 residues. The germline V gene encodes CDR1 SEHNR and CDR2 FQNEAQ (reference sequence). The V end lost 0 bases, the J end lost 5 bases, and 11 bases lay between the germline ends.

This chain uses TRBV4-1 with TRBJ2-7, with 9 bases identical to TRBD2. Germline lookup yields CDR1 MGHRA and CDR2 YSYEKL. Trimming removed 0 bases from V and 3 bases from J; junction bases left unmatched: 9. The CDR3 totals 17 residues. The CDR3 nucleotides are TGCGCCAGCAGCCAAGATCCGCCTAGCGGGGCCTTCTACGAGCAGTACTTC. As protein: CASSQDPPSGAFYEQYF.

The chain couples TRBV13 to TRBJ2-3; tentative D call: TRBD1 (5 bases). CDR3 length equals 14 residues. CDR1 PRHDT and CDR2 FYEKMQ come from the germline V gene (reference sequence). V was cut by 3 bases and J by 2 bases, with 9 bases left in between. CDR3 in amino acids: CASSFRVATDTQYF. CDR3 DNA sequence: TGTGCCAGCAGCTTCAGGGTCGCCACAGATACGCAGTATTTT.

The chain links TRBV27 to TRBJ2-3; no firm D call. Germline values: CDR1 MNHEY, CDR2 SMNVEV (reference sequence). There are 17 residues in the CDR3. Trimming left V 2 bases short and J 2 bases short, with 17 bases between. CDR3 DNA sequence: TGTGCCAGCAGTTTAGTGGCTAGAGTTGCCCTCACAGATACGCAGTATTTT. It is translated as CASSLVARVALTDTQYF.

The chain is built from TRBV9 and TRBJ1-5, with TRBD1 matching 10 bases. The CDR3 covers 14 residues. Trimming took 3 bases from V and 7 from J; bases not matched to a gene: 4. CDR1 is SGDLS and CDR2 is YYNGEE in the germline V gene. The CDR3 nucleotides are TGTGCCAGCAGCGCCGGACAGGGGGACCAGCCCCAGCATTTT. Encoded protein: CASSAGQGDQPQHF.

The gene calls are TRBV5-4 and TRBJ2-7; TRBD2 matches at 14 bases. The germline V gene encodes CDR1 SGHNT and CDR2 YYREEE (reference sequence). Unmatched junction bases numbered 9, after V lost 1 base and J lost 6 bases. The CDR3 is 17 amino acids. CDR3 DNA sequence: TGTGCCAGCAGCTTGACAGGACTAGCGGGAGGAGGTGGCGAGCAGTACTTC. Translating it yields CASSLTGLAGGGGEQYF.

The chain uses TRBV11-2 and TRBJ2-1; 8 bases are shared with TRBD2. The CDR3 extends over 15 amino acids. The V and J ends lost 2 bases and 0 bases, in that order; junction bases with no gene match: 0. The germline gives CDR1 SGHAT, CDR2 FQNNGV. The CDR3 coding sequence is TGTGCCAGCAGCTTAACTAGCGGCTCCTACAATGAGCAGTTCTTC. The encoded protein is CASSLTSGSYNEQFF.

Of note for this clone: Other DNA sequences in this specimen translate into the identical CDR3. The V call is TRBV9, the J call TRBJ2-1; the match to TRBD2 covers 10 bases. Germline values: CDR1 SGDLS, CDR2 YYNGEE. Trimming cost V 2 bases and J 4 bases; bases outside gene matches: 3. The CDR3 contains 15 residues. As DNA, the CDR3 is TGTGCCAGCAGCGTCGGGACTAGCGCATACAATGAGCAGTTCTTC. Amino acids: CASSVGTSAYNEQFF.

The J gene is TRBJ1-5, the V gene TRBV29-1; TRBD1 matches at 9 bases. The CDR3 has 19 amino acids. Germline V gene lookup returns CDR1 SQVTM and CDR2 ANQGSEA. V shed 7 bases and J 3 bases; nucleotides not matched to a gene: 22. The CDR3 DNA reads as TGCAGCGACCCTTTTTCCCCAGGGACAGGGAAAATAAACAATCAGCCCCAGCATTTT. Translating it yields CSDPFSPGTGKINNQPQHF.

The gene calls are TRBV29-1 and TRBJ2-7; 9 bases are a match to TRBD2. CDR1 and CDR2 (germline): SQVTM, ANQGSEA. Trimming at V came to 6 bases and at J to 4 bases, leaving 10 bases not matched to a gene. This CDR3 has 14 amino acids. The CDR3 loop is CSVAGGREGYEQYF. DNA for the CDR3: TGCAGCGTGGCCGGGGGGCGGGAGGGTTACGAGCAGTACTTC.

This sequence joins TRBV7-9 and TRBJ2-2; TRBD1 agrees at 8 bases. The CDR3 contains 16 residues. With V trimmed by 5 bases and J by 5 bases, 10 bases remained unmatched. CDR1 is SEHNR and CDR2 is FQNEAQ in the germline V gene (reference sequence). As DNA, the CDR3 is TGTGCCAGCAGCCCGGCAGGGGGCGCGGGGACCGGGGAGCTGTTTTTT. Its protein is CASSPAGGAGTGELFF.

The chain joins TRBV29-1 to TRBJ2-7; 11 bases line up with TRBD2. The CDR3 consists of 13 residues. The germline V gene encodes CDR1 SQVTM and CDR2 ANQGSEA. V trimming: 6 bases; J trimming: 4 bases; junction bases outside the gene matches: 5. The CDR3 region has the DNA TGCAGCGTCATAGCGGGAGGGGAATACGAGCAGTACTTC. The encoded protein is CSVIAGGEYEQYF.